A single sample gave rise to the 28 T cell receptor beta chains below, sequenced in a study of beta chain features in type 1 diabetes. Their specific antigens are unknown. Reverse transcribing all isolated RNA meant expressed TCRB transcripts were sequenced. Repertoires were generated with immunoSEQ multiplex PCR, while TCRdb's copy carries only in-frame clones and drops some. The profile shows fewer than 350,000 clones, 15% of them singletons. Regarding the study as a whole: There was a moderate but significant shortening of TCRB CDR3s in all four CD4+ subsets of Type 1 diabetes patients.

Material: naive CD4+ T cells from blood. The receptors shown here come from a young man with type 1 diabetes.

The CDR3 here is CAWTGQGTFEQYF. CDR3 DNA sequence: TGTGCCTGGACTGGACAGGGAACATTCGAGCAGTACTTC. This rearrangement joins TRBV30 to TRBJ2-7, with 8 bases identical to TRBD1. Germline V lookup: CDR1 GTSNPN, CDR2 SVGIG (reference sequence). The CDR3 totals 13 residues. With V trimmed by 4 bases and J by 6 bases, 8 bases remained unmatched.

The CDR3 nucleotides read TGTGCCAGCAGTGGACAGGGGACGGGCTCCTACAATGAGCAGTTCTTC. This gives the protein CASSGQGTGSYNEQFF. V usage is TRBV2 and J usage is TRBJ2-1, with TRBD1 matching 8 bases. Germline CDR1 and CDR2: SNHLY and FYNNEI. The junction had 5 bases not matched to a gene; V was cut back by 4 bases and J by 0 bases. The CDR3 runs 16 residues.

Comment on this clone: Additional DNA sequences in this sample encode the identical CDR3. This chain links TRBV5-1 with TRBJ2-3; D unresolved. The germline V gene encodes CDR1 SGHRS and CDR2 YFSETQ. The CDR3 is made up of 15 amino acids. Trimming took off 0 bases at V and 1 base at J, with 9 bases between the two ends. CDR3 in DNA: TGCGCCAGCAGCTTGGCCGGCGGTGGCACAGATACGCAGTATTTT. This codes for CASSLAGGGTDTQYF.

This sequence joins TRBV4-2 and TRBJ2-5; 9 bases are shared with TRBD2. The CDR3 runs to 17 residues. The J segment lost 4 bases and the V segment lost 0 bases, leaving 9 bases of the junction unmatched. CDR1 and CDR2 (germline): LGHNA, YNFKEQ. The CDR3 spells CASSQDTGGRARETQYF. The CDR3 DNA sequence: TGTGCCAGCAGCCAAGATACCGGCGGGAGGGCGAGAGAGACCCAGTACTTC.

V and J are TRBV11-2 and TRBJ2-3; 7 bases are shared with TRBD2. V shed 4 bases and J 4 bases; nucleotides not matched to a gene: 8. CDR1 and CDR2 (germline): SGHAT, FQNNGV. This CDR3 comprises 15 residues. The CDR3 nucleotides are TGTGCCAGCAGCTCGATCAGGGAGGGGCCAGATACGCAGTATTTT. It codes for CASSSIREGPDTQYF.

The V and J genes are TRBV11-2 and TRBJ2-7; no clear D. The CDR3 totals 12 residues. V was trimmed by 3 bases and J by 0 bases, leaving 3 bases between them. The germline CDR1 and CDR2 sequences are SGHAT and FQNNGV. For the CDR3, the DNA is TGTGCCAGCAGCTTTAGCTCCTACGAGCAGTACTTC. It is translated as CASSFSSYEQYF.

The CDR3 DNA follows: TGTGCCAGCAGTCCCTGGGGGTGGGGGCATCAAGAGACCCAGTACTTC. Translation: CASSPWGWGHQETQYF. This chain links TRBV28 with TRBJ2-5, with a possible D match to TRBD1 (6 bases). Germline lookup yields CDR1 MDHEN and CDR2 SYDVKM. There are 16 residues in the CDR3. V gave up 5 bases and J gave up 2 bases, with 18 bases separating them.

This clone was seen a few times. The V gene is TRBV7-2, the J gene TRBJ2-5; the match to TRBD2 covers 12 bases. J was trimmed by 5 bases and V by 2 bases; bases with no gene match: 3. The germline V gene has CDR1 SGHTA and CDR2 FQGNSA. The CDR3 totals 15 residues. The CDR3 nucleotides are TGTGCCAGCAGCTTACTAGCGGGGGGGTGGGAGACCCAGTACTTC. Residues: CASSLLAGGWETQYF.

The chain employs TRBV6-5 and TRBJ2-4, with TRBD1 identical over 7 bases. The CDR3 is 12 residues long. CDR1 is MNHEY, CDR2 SVGAGI, per germline. V gave up 2 bases and J gave up 11 bases; unmatched junction bases: 3. The CDR3 coding sequence is TGTGCCAGCAGTTACGACAGGGTAGTTCAGTACTTC. This sequence encodes CASSYDRVVQYF.

The chain recombines TRBV6-5 with TRBJ2-3, with TRBD2 matching 13 bases. This CDR3 is 15 amino acids long. Germline assignment: CDR1 MNHEY and CDR2 SVGAGI. V was clipped by 0 bases and J by 10 bases; unmatched bases: 4. The CDR3 DNA is TGTGCCAGCAGTTACTCACGGACTAGCGGGGGTTCGCAGTATTTT. It is translated as CASSYSRTSGGSQYF.

The gene calls are TRBV5-1 and TRBJ2-3; 11 bases align to TRBD1. The CDR3 runs 15 residues. The trim removed 4 bases at V and 3 bases at J, leaving 4 bases unmatched. Germline values: CDR1 SGHRS, CDR2 YFSETQ. The CDR3 DNA sequence: TGCGCCAGCAGCCCAGGGACAGGGGGAACAGATACGCAGTATTTT. Translating it yields CASSPGTGGTDTQYF. The complete variable domain, with remaining parts taken from reference TRBV5-1 and TRBJ2-3, reads KAGVTQTPRYLIKTRGQQVTLSCSPISGHRSVSWYQQTPGQGLQFLFEYFSETQRNKGNFPGRFSGRQFSNSRSEMNVSTLELGDSALYLCASSPGTGGTDTQYFGPGTRLTVL.

The chain combines TRBV7-8 with TRBJ1-5, with a tentative D call TRBD1 (6 bases). Germline V gene data show CDR1 as SGHVS and CDR2 as FQNEAQ. The germline V and J ends were trimmed by 0 bases and 4 bases, with 19 bases remaining between them. The CDR3 totals 18 residues. In DNA form, the CDR3 reads TGTGCCAGCAGCTTAGCGTATCTACAGGACAGAAAAAATCAGCCCCAGCATTTT. Protein product: CASSLAYLQDRKNQPQHF.

The rearrangement uses TRBV15 and TRBJ1-3; D not certain. The V end was cut by 3 bases, the J end by 6 bases, with 15 bases between. Per germline, CDR1 LNHNV and CDR2 YYDKDF (reference sequence). CDR3 length equals 15 residues. The DNA of the CDR3 is TGTGCCACCAGCAGGGGAGGGTATGGCGAAAACACCATATATTTT. It specifies CATSRGGYGENTIYF.

This clone was seen more than once but under ten times. V gene TRBV6-5 combines with J gene TRBJ2-5; a weak D match, TRBD2 (7 bases). V was cut by 7 bases and J by 5 bases, with 17 bases left in between. The CDR3 loop spans 14 amino acids. In germline, CDR1 is MNHEY, CDR2 SVGAGI. CDR3 loop: CASNPPGGRETQYF. Here the CDR3 DNA reads TGTGCCAGCAACCCCCCGGGGGGCAGGGAGACCCAGTACTTC.

This rearrangement joins TRBV5-4 to TRBJ1-5; 10 bases align to TRBD1. The germline gives CDR1 SGHNT, CDR2 YYREEE (reference sequence). The CDR3 totals 17 residues. J lost 5 bases, V lost 0 bases, and 8 bases had no gene match. CDR3 region: CASSLGPGQGLDQPQHF. CDR3 bases: TGTGCCAGCAGCTTGGGACCGGGACAGGGGTTGGATCAGCCCCAGCATTTT.

V and J are TRBV21-1 and TRBJ1-5. TRBV21-1 counts as a pseudogene. This CDR3 is 17 amino acids long. The CDR3 nucleotides read TGTGCCAGCAGCAAAGGCTCGGGCCGGGCGGAGGATCAGCCCCAGCATTTT. The encoded protein is CASSKGSGRAEDQPQHF.

Of note for this clone: The sample carries other DNA sequences with the same CDR3. The chain links TRBV5-1 to TRBJ2-3; D perhaps matches TRBD1 (5 bases). The germline V gene has CDR1 SGHRS and CDR2 YFSETQ. The CDR3 contains 13 residues. Trimming cost V 4 bases and J 4 bases, with 10 bases left between them. Written as DNA, the CDR3 is TGCGCCAGCAGCCAAGGGGCGGCAGATACGCAGTATTTT. As protein: CASSQGAADTQYF.

The rearrangement joins TRBV15 to TRBJ2-5; 8 bases are a match to TRBD1. The V segment lost 0 bases and the J segment 4 bases; nucleotides outside the gene matches: 1. Germline CDR1 is LNHNV and CDR2 is YYDKDF (reference sequence). The CDR3 spans 14 residues. Here the CDR3 reads CATSREQGGETQYF. CDR3 in DNA: TGTGCCACCAGCAGAGAACAGGGGGGAGAGACCCAGTACTTC.

In this sample, this clone turned up a few times. V and J are TRBV28 and TRBJ2-1, with 10 bases identical to TRBD2. The CDR3 consists of 15 residues. Trimming at V came to 5 bases and at J to 5 bases, leaving 6 bases not matched to a gene. Germline values: CDR1 MDHEN, CDR2 SYDVKM. The CDR3 region is CASSPTTSGHNEQFF. CDR3 coding DNA: TGTGCCAGCAGTCCAACGACTAGCGGGCACAATGAGCAGTTCTTC.

This chain joins TRBV7-8 and TRBJ2-7; the D gene is possibly TRBD2 (6 bases). The ends were cut back, 0 bases at V and 2 bases at J, with 8 bases in the middle. Germline CDR1 is SGHVS and CDR2 is FQNEAQ. There are 14 residues in the CDR3. The CDR3 DNA reads TGTGCCAGCAGCTTAGCGGGGGGTCCCTACGAGCAGTACTTC. Its protein is CASSLAGGPYEQYF.

The chain employs TRBV28 and TRBJ2-4; 7 bases fit TRBD2. J gave up 0 bases and V 2 bases, and 1 base lay outside the gene matches. CDR1 is MDHEN, CDR2 SYDVKM, per germline. CDR3 length: 15 residues. The CDR3 DNA reads as TGTGCCAGCAGTTTAAAGCGGGGAGCCAAAAACATTCAGTACTTC. Translation gives CASSLKRGAKNIQYF.

In its sample, this clone was seen a few times. The rearrangement links TRBV28 to TRBJ1-6; D is unclear. Trimming left V 6 bases short and J 9 bases short, with 15 bases between. The CDR3 spans 14 residues. Germline V gives CDR1 MDHEN, CDR2 SYDVKM. The CDR3 spells CASRWREIRSPLHF. The CDR3 nucleotides are TGTGCCAGCAGGTGGAGGGAAATCCGTTCACCCCTCCACTTT. Complete variable domain (other parts from reference TRBV28 and TRBJ1-6): DVKVTQSSRYLVKRTGEKVFLECVQDMDHENMFWYRQDPGLGLRLIYFSYDVKMKEKGDIPEGYSVSREKKERFSLILESASTNQTSMYLCASRWREIRSPLHFGNGTRLTVT.

This clone was found a few times. This chain joins TRBV15 and TRBJ2-7, with D maybe TRBD2 (5 bases). Germline V lookup: CDR1 LNHNV, CDR2 YYDKDF (reference sequence). With 5 bases removed from V and 0 bases from J, the gap between germline ends came to 17 bases. The CDR3 extends over 16 amino acids. The CDR3 DNA follows: TGTGCCACCAGCCCCTCCCCGGACTTTATCTCCTACGAGCAGTACTTC. It codes for CATSPSPDFISYEQYF.

This clone was counted once. V and J are TRBV7-8 and TRBJ2-1; 8 bases fit TRBD1. There are 18 residues in the CDR3. J was trimmed by 5 bases and V by 4 bases; bases with no gene match: 16. CDR1 and CDR2 (germline): SGHVS, FQNEAQ. In DNA form, the CDR3 reads TGTGCCAGCAGCTGGACGGGGCCTCGACAGGGGACAAACAATGAGCAGTTCTTC. Its translation is CASSWTGPRQGTNNEQFF.

This clone was counted a few times. The gene calls are TRBV7-2 and TRBJ1-6; 7 bases are shared with TRBD1. Germline-derived CDR1 and CDR2 are SGHTA and FQGNSA. This CDR3 has 13 amino acids. V shed 5 bases and J 10 bases; nucleotides not matched to a gene: 5. CDR3 sequence: CASSQMTGSPLHF. In DNA, the CDR3 is TGTGCCAGCAGCCAGATGACAGGGTCACCCCTCCACTTT.

The genes are TRBV2 and TRBJ1-4; tentatively, D is TRBD1 (5 bases). The CDR3 has 16 amino acids. The germline V and J ends were trimmed by 6 bases and 8 bases, with 22 bases remaining between them. CDR1 is SNHLY and CDR2 is FYNNEI in the germline V gene. Here the CDR3 DNA reads TGTGCCAGCAGAGTCCTCCGGGGGACCGGCCGCGAAAAACTGTTTTTT. It translates to CASRVLRGTGREKLFF.

This clone was seen more than once but under ten times. V and J are TRBV5-4 and TRBJ1-1; 7 positions agree with TRBD1. Germline V gene sequence: CDR1 SGHNT, CDR2 YYREEE (reference sequence). V shed 4 bases, J shed 3 bases, and the junction held 9 bases outside the gene matches. CDR3 length: 15 amino acids. The CDR3 nucleotides read TGTGCCAGCAGCCAAGGCAACAGGGGACACACTGAAGCTTTCTTT. Amino acids: CASSQGNRGHTEAFF.

The rearrangement uses TRBV5-1 and TRBJ2-7, with D perhaps TRBD1 (6 bases). Between the trimmed V and J ends, which lost 8 bases and 3 bases, there was a span of 21 bases. The CDR3 loop spans 15 amino acids. CDR1 is SGHRS, CDR2 YFSETQ, per germline. The CDR3: CASTTGPATYYEQYF. The CDR3 nucleotides are TGCGCCAGTACGACAGGTCCCGCCACATACTACGAGCAGTACTTC. Together with reference TRBV5-1 and TRBJ2-7, the CDR3 gives the full variable domain: KAGVTQTPRYLIKTRGQQVTLSCSPISGHRSVSWYQQTPGQGLQFLFEYFSETQRNKGNFPGRFSGRQFSNSRSEMNVSTLELGDSALYLCASTTGPATYYEQYFGPGTRLTVT.